These T cell receptor beta chains were read from a single sample in a study of OX40 agonist ivuxolimab in advanced cancers. Generated by immunoSEQ multiplex PCR, the TCRdb table keeps only in-frame clones and is missing some. The table shows about 56,000 clones, with about nine tenths occurring only once. The material was CD4+ or CD8+ T cells sorted from blood, obtained in a trial of the OX40 agonist ivuxolimab. These receptor sequences come from an adult with an advanced solid tumor such as melanoma, head and neck, liver or kidney cancer. Each CDR3 is given with its conserved first and last residue. D genes are given only for firm matches. A clone size is listed for some rows: how often the clone was seen (once, few, many), or a class if it is expanded.

d_call: -; cdr3_length: 14; j_call: TRBJ1-2; clone_size: -; v_call: TRBV11-2; cdr3_aa: CASSLGPILYGYTF; cdr3_nt: TGTGCCAGCAGCTTGGGGCCTATTCTCTATGGCTACACCTTC
d_call: TRBD1; cdr3_length: 12; j_call: TRBJ1-1; clone_size: -; v_call: TRBV7-9; cdr3_aa: CASSYRGRQAFF; cdr3_nt: TGTGCCAGCAGTTACAGGGGGCGCCAAGCTTTCTTT
d_call: -; cdr3_length: 17; j_call: TRBJ2-3; clone_size: -; v_call: TRBV28; cdr3_aa: CASRGLSWEGSTDTQYF; cdr3_nt: TGTGCCAGCAGGGGCCTATCGTGGGAAGGGAGCACAGATACGCAGTATTTT
d_call: TRBD1; cdr3_length: 14; j_call: TRBJ2-5; clone_size: -; v_call: TRBV7-9; cdr3_aa: CASSHTGGQETQYF; cdr3_nt: TGTGCCAGCAGCCATACAGGGGGCCAAGAGACCCAGTACTTC
d_call: TRBD1; cdr3_length: 14; j_call: TRBJ2-3; clone_size: -; v_call: TRBV6-5; cdr3_aa: CASSYGTAPDTQYF; cdr3_nt: TGTGCCAGCAGTTACGGGACAGCTCCAGATACGCAGTATTTT
d_call: TRBD2; cdr3_length: 13; j_call: TRBJ2-4; clone_size: -; v_call: TRBV27; cdr3_aa: CASSLAGDGIQYF; cdr3_nt: TGTGCCAGCAGTTTAGCGGGGGACGGGATTCAGTACTTC
d_call: -; cdr3_length: 12; j_call: TRBJ2-7; clone_size: few; v_call: TRBV7-9; cdr3_aa: CASSLSPYEQYF; cdr3_nt: TGTGCCAGCAGCTTATCCCCCTACGAGCAGTACTTC
d_call: TRBD2; cdr3_length: 13; j_call: TRBJ2-1; clone_size: -; v_call: TRBV10-1; cdr3_aa: CASSDGTRDEQFF; cdr3_nt: TGCGCCAGCAGTGACGGGACTAGGGATGAGCAGTTCTTC
d_call: -; cdr3_length: 10; j_call: TRBJ2-1; clone_size: few; v_call: TRBV30; cdr3_aa: CAWSGIEQFF; cdr3_nt: TGTGCCTGGAGCGGAATTGAGCAGTTCTTC
d_call: -; cdr3_length: 12; j_call: TRBJ2-2; clone_size: -; v_call: TRBV15; cdr3_aa: CATSSGSGELFF; cdr3_nt: TGTGCCACCAGCAGCGGTTCCGGGGAGCTGTTTTTT
d_call: TRBD2; cdr3_length: 16; j_call: TRBJ2-1; clone_size: -; v_call: TRBV5-1; cdr3_aa: CASSLGLAGQYNEQFF; cdr3_nt: TGCGCCAGCAGCTTGGGACTAGCGGGGCAATACAATGAGCAGTTCTTC
d_call: -; cdr3_length: 13; j_call: TRBJ2-2; clone_size: -; v_call: TRBV7-3; cdr3_aa: CASSLIGGGELFF; cdr3_nt: TGTGCCAGCAGCTTAATCGGGGGCGGGGAGCTGTTTTTT
d_call: -; cdr3_length: 11; j_call: TRBJ2-5; clone_size: -; v_call: TRBV6-6; cdr3_aa: CASSYGETQYF; cdr3_nt: TGTGCCAGCAGTTACGGAGAGACCCAGTACTTC
d_call: TRBD1; cdr3_length: 14; j_call: TRBJ2-1; clone_size: -; v_call: TRBV9; cdr3_aa: CASSAGQGNNEQFF; cdr3_nt: TGTGCCAGCAGCGCCGGACAGGGTAACAATGAGCAGTTCTTC
d_call: TRBD2; cdr3_length: 15; j_call: TRBJ2-1; clone_size: -; v_call: TRBV28; cdr3_aa: CASSVPLAGYNEQFF; cdr3_nt: TGTGCCAGCAGCGTACCCTTAGCGGGCTACAATGAGCAGTTCTTC
d_call: -; cdr3_length: 16; j_call: TRBJ2-1; clone_size: -; v_call: TRBV9; cdr3_aa: CASSVDGGTSYNEQFF; cdr3_nt: TGTGCCAGCAGCGTAGATGGGGGGACCTCCTACAATGAGCAGTTCTTC
d_call: -; cdr3_length: 17; j_call: TRBJ2-7; clone_size: -; v_call: TRBV28; cdr3_aa: CASSFPPGGASFYEQYF; cdr3_nt: TGTGCCAGCAGTTTCCCTCCTGGGGGGGCTAGCTTCTACGAGCAGTACTTC
d_call: -; cdr3_length: 16; j_call: TRBJ2-2; clone_size: -; v_call: TRBV2; cdr3_aa: CASSEFGQGSTGELFF; cdr3_nt: TGTGCCAGCAGTGAATTTGGTCAGGGAAGCACCGGGGAGCTGTTTTTT
d_call: TRBD2; cdr3_length: 14; j_call: TRBJ2-7; clone_size: -; v_call: TRBV19; cdr3_aa: CASSMGGGATEQYF; cdr3_nt: TGTGCCAGTAGTATGGGGGGAGGGGCCACCGAGCAGTACTTC
d_call: -; cdr3_length: 13; j_call: TRBJ2-1; clone_size: -; v_call: TRBV7-7; cdr3_aa: CASSLVFGTEQFF; cdr3_nt: TGTGCTAGCAGCTTAGTTTTTGGTACTGAGCAGTTCTTC
d_call: -; cdr3_length: 11; j_call: TRBJ2-7; clone_size: -; v_call: TRBV11-2; cdr3_aa: CASSSRPEQYF; cdr3_nt: TGTGCCAGCAGCTCCAGGCCCGAGCAGTACTTC
d_call: -; cdr3_length: 14; j_call: TRBJ1-5; clone_size: once; v_call: TRBV5-6; cdr3_aa: CASSFFSGNQPQHF; cdr3_nt: TGTGCCAGCAGCTTTTTTTCAGGGAACCAGCCCCAGCATTTT
d_call: TRBD1; cdr3_length: 15; j_call: TRBJ2-2; clone_size: once; v_call: TRBV9; cdr3_aa: CASSEGQDGAGELFF; cdr3_nt: TGTGCCAGCAGCGAGGGACAGGATGGAGCCGGGGAGCTGTTTTTT
d_call: -; cdr3_length: 12; j_call: TRBJ2-2; clone_size: -; v_call: TRBV27; cdr3_aa: CASSFGGGELFF; cdr3_nt: TGTGCCAGCAGTTTCGGGGGTGGGGAGCTGTTTTTT
d_call: TRBD2; cdr3_length: 16; j_call: TRBJ2-1; clone_size: -; v_call: TRBV7-3; cdr3_aa: CASSTGLADSYNEQFF; cdr3_nt: TGTGCCAGCAGCACGGGACTAGCGGACTCTTACAATGAGCAGTTCTTC
d_call: -; cdr3_length: 11; j_call: TRBJ2-3; clone_size: -; v_call: TRBV27; cdr3_aa: CASSSVNTQYF; cdr3_nt: TGTGCCAGCAGTTCTGTTAATACGCAGTATTTT
d_call: TRBD1; cdr3_length: 19; j_call: TRBJ2-7; clone_size: -; v_call: TRBV4-2; cdr3_aa: CASSQDVDRTVLGVYEQYF; cdr3_nt: TGTGCCAGCAGCCAAGATGTGGACAGGACTGTTTTGGGGGTTTACGAGCAGTACTTC
d_call: -; cdr3_length: 13; j_call: TRBJ1-2; clone_size: once; v_call: TRBV27; cdr3_aa: CASSLSGGHGYTF; cdr3_nt: TGTGCCAGCAGTTTATCAGGGGGGCATGGCTACACCTTC
d_call: -; cdr3_length: 16; j_call: TRBJ2-7; clone_size: -; v_call: TRBV9; cdr3_aa: CASSVESGLGAYEQYF; cdr3_nt: TGTGCCAGCAGCGTAGAATCCGGGCTCGGGGCCTACGAGCAGTACTTC
d_call: TRBD1; cdr3_length: 14; j_call: TRBJ2-1; clone_size: -; v_call: TRBV7-9; cdr3_aa: CASSGTGPYNEQFF; cdr3_nt: TGTGCCAGCAGCGGGACAGGGCCTTACAATGAGCAGTTCTTC
d_call: -; cdr3_length: 13; j_call: TRBJ1-1; clone_size: -; v_call: TRBV9; cdr3_aa: CASSAPGASEAFF; cdr3_nt: TGTGCCAGCAGCGCCCCCGGCGCCTCTGAAGCTTTCTTT
d_call: -; cdr3_length: 13; j_call: TRBJ2-7; clone_size: once; v_call: TRBV2; cdr3_aa: CASSPGALYEQYF; cdr3_nt: TGTGCCAGCAGCCCCGGGGCCCTCTACGAGCAGTACTTC
d_call: -; cdr3_length: 11; j_call: TRBJ1-1; clone_size: -; v_call: TRBV2; cdr3_aa: CASIVNTEAFF; cdr3_nt: TGTGCCAGCATCGTGAACACTGAAGCTTTCTTT
d_call: TRBD2; cdr3_length: 15; j_call: TRBJ2-7; clone_size: once; v_call: TRBV6-5; cdr3_aa: CASSYTAGGTYEQYF; cdr3_nt: TGTGCCAGCAGTTACACAGCGGGAGGTACCTACGAGCAGTACTTC
d_call: TRBD1; cdr3_length: 13; j_call: TRBJ2-7; clone_size: -; v_call: TRBV7-9; cdr3_aa: CASSPGQTYEQYF; cdr3_nt: TGTGCCAGCAGCCCGGGACAGACCTACGAGCAGTACTTC
d_call: -; cdr3_length: 12; j_call: TRBJ1-5; clone_size: -; v_call: TRBV6-5; cdr3_aa: CASSYPEGPQHF; cdr3_nt: TGTGCCAGCAGTTACCCCGAGGGGCCCCAGCATTTT
d_call: TRBD2; cdr3_length: 15; j_call: TRBJ2-5; clone_size: -; v_call: TRBV6-5; cdr3_aa: CASGREGEDQETQYF; cdr3_nt: TGTGCCAGCGGACGGGAGGGTGAGGACCAAGAGACCCAGTACTTC
d_call: -; cdr3_length: 11; j_call: TRBJ2-7; clone_size: -; v_call: TRBV5-8; cdr3_aa: CASSQLYEQYF; cdr3_nt: TGTGCCAGCAGCCAACTATACGAGCAGTACTTC
d_call: TRBD2; cdr3_length: 15; j_call: TRBJ2-7; clone_size: few; v_call: TRBV7-9; cdr3_aa: CASSSATSGSYEQYF; cdr3_nt: TGTGCCAGCAGCTCCGCGACTAGCGGGAGTTACGAGCAGTACTTC
d_call: TRBD1; cdr3_length: 19; j_call: TRBJ2-2; clone_size: -; v_call: TRBV14; cdr3_aa: CASSQEPGQPFANTGELFF; cdr3_nt: TGTGCCAGCAGCCAAGAGCCGGGACAGCCGTTCGCGAACACCGGGGAGCTGTTTTTT
d_call: TRBD1; cdr3_length: 14; j_call: TRBJ1-1; clone_size: -; v_call: TRBV28; cdr3_aa: CASSSGGLGTEAFF; cdr3_nt: TGTGCCAGCAGCTCAGGGGGCCTGGGGACTGAAGCTTTCTTT
d_call: -; cdr3_length: 13; j_call: TRBJ2-7; clone_size: -; v_call: TRBV11-1; cdr3_aa: CASSLAGTYEQYF; cdr3_nt: TGTGCCAGCAGCTTAGCGGGAACCTACGAGCAGTACTTC
d_call: -; cdr3_length: 15; j_call: TRBJ2-7; clone_size: -; v_call: TRBV7-2; cdr3_aa: CASSFSPPSEYEQYF; cdr3_nt: TGTGCCAGCAGCTTTAGTCCGCCCAGCGAGTACGAGCAGTACTTC
d_call: -; cdr3_length: 13; j_call: TRBJ2-7; clone_size: -; v_call: TRBV14; cdr3_aa: CASSRGHFAEQYF; cdr3_nt: TGTGCCAGCAGCCGTGGACACTTCGCCGAGCAGTACTTC
d_call: -; cdr3_length: 11; j_call: TRBJ2-3; clone_size: -; v_call: TRBV6-1; cdr3_aa: CASGRGDTQYF; cdr3_nt: TGTGCCAGCGGTCGAGGGGATACGCAGTATTTT
d_call: -; cdr3_length: 13; j_call: TRBJ2-7; clone_size: -; v_call: TRBV6-6; cdr3_aa: CASSYVQRYEQYF; cdr3_nt: TGTGCCAGCAGTTACGTCCAGAGATACGAGCAGTACTTC
d_call: -; cdr3_length: 15; j_call: TRBJ2-6; clone_size: -; v_call: TRBV9; cdr3_aa: CASSVGELGANVLTF; cdr3_nt: TGTGCCAGCAGCGTAGGGGAACTTGGGGCCAACGTCCTGACTTTC
d_call: -; cdr3_length: 12; j_call: TRBJ2-7; clone_size: -; v_call: TRBV6-6; cdr3_aa: CSAGRGASEQYF; cdr3_nt: TGTTCCGCCGGTCGAGGAGCGAGCGAGCAGTACTTC
d_call: -; cdr3_length: 12; j_call: TRBJ2-7; clone_size: -; v_call: TRBV28; cdr3_aa: CASSSPSYEQYF; cdr3_nt: TGTGCCAGCAGTTCCCCCTCCTACGAGCAGTACTTC
d_call: TRBD1; cdr3_length: 15; j_call: TRBJ2-3; clone_size: -; v_call: TRBV29-1; cdr3_aa: CSVEVGTELTDTQYF; cdr3_nt: TGCAGCGTTGAAGTTGGGACAGAACTCACAGATACGCAGTATTTT
d_call: -; cdr3_length: 16; j_call: TRBJ2-7; clone_size: -; v_call: TRBV25-1; cdr3_aa: CASRGPGQGSSYEQYF; cdr3_nt: TGTGCCAGCAGAGGGCCCGGGCAGGGGAGCTCCTACGAGCAGTACTTC
d_call: TRBD2; cdr3_length: 15; j_call: TRBJ2-7; clone_size: -; v_call: TRBV5-1; cdr3_aa: CASSPTSGELYEQYF; cdr3_nt: TGCGCCAGCAGCCCGACTAGCGGGGAGTTGTACGAGCAGTACTTC
d_call: -; cdr3_length: 15; j_call: TRBJ2-7; clone_size: large; v_call: TRBV27; cdr3_aa: CASSLFGGRTYEQYF; cdr3_nt: TGTGCCAGCAGTTTATTTGGGGGGCGCACCTACGAGCAGTACTTC